These 19 T cell receptor beta chains were all obtained from the same sample, sequenced in a study of T cell clonotyping in hematopoietic cell transplantation. Data came from immunoSEQ multiplex PCR; TCRdb stores just in-frame clones and leaves some out. The profile shows 25,000 to 35,000 clones, roughly 95% of them singletons. What was sequenced was peripheral blood mononuclear cells. All receptors come from a man between 45 and 60 years old in good health. Some clones in this sample may be carry-over from other donors' samples.

The rearrangement joins TRBV7-2 to TRBJ1-1; D gene ambiguous. The germline V gene has CDR1 SGHTA and CDR2 FQGNSA. CDR3 length: 13 residues. V gave up 5 bases and J gave up 1 base, with 8 bases separating them. The DNA of the CDR3 is TGTGCCAGCAGCCCTACCTGGAACACTGAAGCTTTCTTT. Encoded protein: CASSPTWNTEAFF.

V gene TRBV9 combines with J gene TRBJ1-2; D ambiguous. The CDR3 runs to 15 residues. Germline CDR1 reads SGDLS; CDR2 reads YYNGEE. V gave up 4 bases and J gave up 2 bases, with 15 bases separating them. The CDR3 DNA reads as TGTGCCAGCAGCCCTAGTGCGGCTCCCAACTATGGCTACACCTTC. Its protein product is CASSPSAAPNYGYTF. Full variable domain (outside the CDR3, taken from reference TRBV9 and TRBJ1-2): DSGVTQTPKHLITATGQRVTLRCSPRSGDLSVYWYQQSLDQGLQFLIQYYNGEERAKGNILERFSAQQFPDLHSELNLSSLELGDSALYFCASSPSAAPNYGYTFGSGTRLTVV.

V usage is TRBV4-1 and J usage is TRBJ1-1; tentative D call: TRBD1 (5 bases). Trimming removed 0 bases at V and 0 bases at J, with 11 bases between. CDR3 length equals 16 residues. CDR1 is MGHRA, CDR2 YSYEKL, per germline. CDR3 residues: CASSQDKRQLNTEAFF. The CDR3 coding sequence is TGCGCCAGCAGCCAAGATAAAAGACAGCTGAACACTGAAGCTTTCTTT.

The rearrangement links TRBV10-1 to TRBJ1-4; 9 nucleotides agree with TRBD1. CDR1 is WNHNN and CDR2 is SYGVQD in the germline V gene (reference sequence). The V and J ends lost 3 bases and 8 bases, in that order; junction bases with no gene match: 4. CDR3 length: 14 residues. CDR3 in amino acids: CASSEQGAGEKLFF. The CDR3 bases are TGCGCCAGCAGTGAACAGGGGGCTGGAGAAAAACTGTTTTTT.

The chain combines TRBV19 with TRBJ2-7; 7 nucleotides align to TRBD2. V trimming: 7 bases; J trimming: 6 bases; junction bases outside the gene matches: 12. The CDR3 contains 14 residues. Germline CDR1 reads LNHDA; CDR2 reads SQIVND (reference sequence). The CDR3 sequence: CASTPPVAGVEQYF. CDR3 in DNA: TGTGCCAGTACACCGCCGGTGGCGGGAGTCGAGCAGTACTTC.

J is TRBJ1-6 and V is TRBV4-1, with 9 bases matching TRBD1. Trimming cost V 0 bases and J 14 bases; bases outside gene matches: 17. CDR3 length: 18 residues. Germline V lookup: CDR1 MGHRA, CDR2 YSYEKL. CDR3 sequence (DNA): TGCGCCAGCAGCCAAGATCAGGCGGGACAGGGCCTAATTTGGGCCCTCCACTTT. Translation: CASSQDQAGQGLIWALHF.

The chain employs TRBV7-2 and TRBJ2-5; D ambiguous. Germline V gene data show CDR1 as SGHTA and CDR2 as FQGNSA. V was shortened by 1 base and J by 6 bases, with 9 bases between the two germline ends. This CDR3 is 13 amino acids long. The CDR3 loop is CASSLGSEKTQYF. CDR3 sequence (DNA): TGTGCCAGCAGCTTAGGATCTGAGAAGACCCAGTACTTC.

This rearrangement joins TRBV2 to TRBJ1-2; 9 nucleotides line up with TRBD1. Losses at the gene ends were 8 bases for V and 1 base for J; bases not matched to a gene: 11. CDR1 and CDR2 (germline): SNHLY, FYNNEI. The CDR3 totals 16 residues. The CDR3 bases are TGTGCCAGCTACCGACAGGGGGATTCTAATAACTATGGCTACACCTTC. Protein product: CASYRQGDSNNYGYTF.

As for this clone: In the same sample, other DNA sequences code for this CDR3. The rearrangement links TRBV28 to TRBJ1-2, with 10 bases fitting TRBD1. The germline V gene encodes CDR1 MDHEN and CDR2 SYDVKM. After removal of 3 bases from V and 7 bases from J, the junction contained 5 bases not matched to a gene. The CDR3 is 14 amino acids. The CDR3 coding sequence is TGTGCCAGCAGTTTGGGACAGGGGATTAGTGGCTACACCTTC. The encoded protein is CASSLGQGISGYTF.

V usage is TRBV7-2 and J usage is TRBJ2-3, with D possibly being TRBD2 (7 bases). This CDR3 has 13 residues. The germline V gene has CDR1 SGHTA and CDR2 FQGNSA. V was pared by 3 bases and J by 4 bases, with 8 bases between. The CDR3 DNA is TGTGCCAGCAGCTTCGGGGGGCCAGATACGCAGTATTTT. Encoded protein: CASSFGGPDTQYF.

The CDR3: CASRGSGDFPFF. In DNA, the CDR3 is TGTGCCAGCCGAGGTTCGGGGGATTTTCCTTTCTTT. The chain employs TRBV6-5 and TRBJ1-1, with D possibly matching TRBD1 (5 bases). The CDR3 is 12 amino acids. V lost 8 bases and J lost 12, with 19 bases in between. Per the germline V gene, CDR1 is MNHEY and CDR2 is SVGAGI.

The chain combines TRBV10-3 with TRBJ1-1; no definite D call. This CDR3 contains 14 residues. The V gene's germline CDR1 is ENHRY and CDR2 SYGVKD. Trimming stripped 3 bases from V and 2 bases from J, with 10 bases between. In DNA, the CDR3 is TGTGCCATCAGTGATTGGGGAGTAAACACTGAAGCTTTCTTT. Protein sequence: CAISDWGVNTEAFF.

This clone occurred once. In DNA form, the CDR3 reads TGCGCCAGCAGCTTGGCGGGGCAGGGAGAAGGCTACACCTTC. It encodes CASSLAGQGEGYTF. The chain is built from TRBV5-1 and TRBJ1-2; D possibly corresponds to TRBD1 (5 bases). Germline values: CDR1 SGHRS, CDR2 YFSETQ. With 0 bases removed from V and 8 bases from J, the gap between germline ends came to 14 bases. This CDR3 spans 14 amino acids. The complete variable domain, with remaining parts taken from reference TRBV5-1 and TRBJ1-2, reads KAGVTQTPRYLIKTRGQQVTLSCSPISGHRSVSWYQQTPGQGLQFLFEYFSETQRNKGNFPGRFSGRQFSNSRSEMNVSTLELGDSALYLCASSLAGQGEGYTFGSGTRLTVV.

The V call is TRBV19, the J call TRBJ2-1; D not resolved. This CDR3 region has 13 residues. CDR1 LNHDA and CDR2 SQIVND come from the germline V gene (reference sequence). V gave up 3 bases and J gave up 4 bases, with 7 bases separating them. This CDR3 is CASSIGYYNEQFF. In nucleotides, the CDR3 is TGTGCCAGTAGTATTGGCTATTACAATGAGCAGTTCTTC.

The genes are TRBV28 and TRBJ2-6; TRBD2 might be the D (7 bases). The germline V gene encodes CDR1 MDHEN and CDR2 SYDVKM. With 3 bases removed from V and 5 bases from J, the gap between germline ends came to 17 bases. This CDR3 comprises 17 residues. The CDR3 nucleotides are TGTGCCAGCAGTTTGGGGGGGGCCTCTGGATGGGCCAACGTCCTGACTTTC. As protein: CASSLGGASGWANVLTF.

The CDR3 bases are TGTGCCAGCATGGGCGCACTCTCCTACAATGAGCAGTTCTTC. Protein sequence: CASMGALSYNEQFF. This chain connects TRBV2 to TRBJ2-1, with no clear D. V lost 7 bases to trimming and J lost 0 bases, with 10 bases between them. The CDR3 is 14 amino acids. Looked up from germline, CDR1 is SNHLY and CDR2 is FYNNEI.

This clone was found once. The V and J genes are TRBV7-2 and TRBJ1-2; TRBD1 might be the D (5 bases). The germline V gene encodes CDR1 SGHTA and CDR2 FQGNSA. The V gene lost 4 bases and the J gene lost 6 bases, with 18 bases spanning the gap. The CDR3 is 15 amino acids. Here the CDR3 DNA reads TGTGCCAGCAGCTCTCAAAAGGGGTTGGGGGATGGCTACACCTTC. This gives the protein CASSSQKGLGDGYTF. Supplemented by reference TRBV7-2 and TRBJ1-2, the full variable domain reads GAGVSQSPSNKVTEKGKDVELRCDPISGHTALYWYRQSLGQGLEFLIYFQGNSAPDKSGLPSDRFSAERTGGSVSTLTIQRTQQEDSAVYLCASSSQKGLGDGYTFGSGTRLTVV.

The chain carries TRBV7-8 and TRBJ2-7, with D perhaps matching TRBD2 (6 bases). Germline CDR1 reads SGHVS; CDR2 reads FQNEAQ. Between the trimmed V and J ends, which lost 5 bases and 4 bases, there was a span of 12 bases. The CDR3 is 13 amino acids. The CDR3, as DNA: TGTGCCAGCAGCGAGACTAGGGGTTACGAGCAGTACTTC. Protein: CASSETRGYEQYF.

The chain links TRBV19 to TRBJ1-2; 11 bases map to TRBD1. V shed 4 bases and J 4 bases; nucleotides not matched to a gene: 2. The CDR3 is 14 amino acids. Germline CDR1 is LNHDA and CDR2 is SQIVND (reference sequence). CDR3 sequence reads: CASSRGTGGYGYTF. DNA of the CDR3: TGTGCCAGTAGTAGAGGGACAGGGGGCTATGGCTACACCTTC.